These 8 T cell receptor beta chains share one sample of origin, sequenced in a study of blood T cell repertoires in COVID-19. Data came from immunoSEQ multiplex PCR; TCRdb stores just in-frame clones and leaves some out. The sample consists of about 120,000 clones, around four fifths of them appearing once. The sequenced sample consisted of peripheral blood. All receptors derive from a man aged 60-69 years with active or convalescent COVID-19.

The V and J genes are TRBV11-3 and TRBJ2-1; the D gene is possibly TRBD2 (5 bases). Germline CDR1 is SGHNT and CDR2 is YENEEA. The CDR3 runs 13 residues. V gave up 1 base and J gave up 9 bases, with 10 bases separating them. CDR3 coding DNA: TGTGCCAGCAGCTTAGTACGGGGTGGTGAGCAGTTCTTC. Protein sequence: CASSLVRGGEQFF.

This clone was observed a few times. J is TRBJ2-3 and V is TRBV9, with 12 bases fitting TRBD2. Germline loops: CDR1 SGDLS, CDR2 YYNGEE. The V segment lost 4 bases and the J segment 2 bases; nucleotides outside the gene matches: 5. The CDR3 length is 16 residues. Written as DNA, the CDR3 is TGTGCCAGCAGCTCGGGACTAGCGGGCGTCACAGATACGCAGTATTTT. Translation gives CASSSGLAGVTDTQYF. Complete variable domain (other parts from reference TRBV9 and TRBJ2-3): DSGVTQTPKHLITATGQRVTLRCSPRSGDLSVYWYQQSLDQGLQFLIQYYNGEERAKGNILERFSAQQFPDLHSELNLSSLELGDSALYFCASSSGLAGVTDTQYFGPGTRLTVL.

V and J are TRBV14 and TRBJ1-2; unclear D gene. The CDR3 is 13 residues long. Germline loops: CDR1 SGHDN, CDR2 FVKESK. The V gene lost 0 bases and the J gene lost 3 bases, with 5 bases spanning the gap. The CDR3 DNA is TGTGCCAGCAGCCAAGACAGTTACTATGGCTACACCTTC. Its translation is CASSQDSYYGYTF.

This chain connects TRBV9 to TRBJ2-7; a weak D match, TRBD2 (6 bases). The CDR3 sequence is 15 residues long. The ends were cut back, 4 bases at V and 3 bases at J, with 17 bases in the middle. The V gene's germline CDR1 is SGDLS and CDR2 YYNGEE. CDR3 sequence: CASSPELARGYEQYF. The DNA for the CDR3 is TGTGCCAGCAGCCCCGAGCTAGCGCGGGGCTACGAGCAGTACTTC.

A single count supports this clone. The CDR3 protein is CASSQGRGTEAFF. As DNA, the CDR3 is TGTGCCAGCAGCCAAGGCCGGGGCACTGAAGCTTTCTTT. The V call is TRBV7-9, the J call TRBJ1-1; D remains unclear. Germline CDR1 SEHNR, CDR2 FQNEAQ (reference sequence). Trimming stripped 5 bases from V and 4 bases from J, with 11 bases between. The CDR3 consists of 13 residues.

V and J are TRBV9 and TRBJ1-2; D gene unclear. This CDR3 is 14 amino acids long. V was trimmed by 0 bases and J by 1 base, leaving 7 bases between them. Germline V gene sequence: CDR1 SGDLS, CDR2 YYNGEE. The DNA of the CDR3 is TGTGCCAGCAGCGTAGCGCAGAATAACTATGGCTACACCTTC. It codes for CASSVAQNNYGYTF.

The chain has TRBV9 and TRBJ2-5; D might be TRBD2 (6 bases). This CDR3 spans 13 amino acids. The germline gives CDR1 SGDLS, CDR2 YYNGEE. Deletions cut 4 bases from V and 7 bases from J, with 14 bases between. CDR3 nucleotides: TGTGCCAGCAGCCCAAGGAGGGAAGGGACCCAGTACTTC. Amino acid sequence: CASSPRREGTQYF.

Here the CDR3 reads CASSIPQGGNQPQHF. The DNA for the CDR3 is TGTGCCAGCAGCATCCCCCAGGGTGGCAATCAGCCCCAGCATTTT. This chain uses TRBV7-2 with TRBJ1-5, with D perhaps TRBD1 (5 bases). V was shortened by 5 bases and J by 2 bases, with 13 bases between the two germline ends. Per the germline V gene, CDR1 is SGHTA and CDR2 is FQGNSA. This CDR3 is 15 amino acids long.